The source of this T cell receptor beta chain is a study of T-cell memory formation after mild COVID-19. TCRdb reprocessed the 5' RACE reads with MiXCR, giving one entry per CDR3 protein. The sample shows 25,000 to 30,000 distinct CDR3 sequences, about 16% of them seen only once. V lost 8 bases and J 7 bases, leaving 21 bases between the germline ends. CDR1 and CDR2 from the germline V gene are MRHNA and SNTAGT. The CDR3 is made up of 15 amino acids. Sequencing was done on a sample of PBMCs or a T cell subset sorted from them (not recorded which). The sequence came from an adult who had mild COVID-19 (a few samples of this study predate the infection). Cell type and time point are not known. The V call is TRBV6-4, the J call TRBJ2-1; D unresolved. The CDR3, as DNA: TGTGCCAGCGCTTCTTCCCCAGCAGAAGGGAATGAGCAGTTCTTC. Encoded protein: CASASSPAEGNEQFF.